The 13 T cell receptor beta chains in this list originate from one sample, sequenced in a study of human T cells and chemical hapten exposure. TCRdb re-derived calls from the RACE reads in MiXCR, one entry per CDR3 protein. The sample contains some 70,000 distinct CDR3 sequences, about a tenth of which appear only once. Time point of the sample: patch test 2, 6 weeks after DPC sensitization. Treatment denoted: therapeutic diphenylcyclopropenone sensitization with weekly scalp DPC. The sequencing used whole blood, collected in connection with sensitization to the hapten diphenylcyclopropenone (DPC). The receptors were gathered from a woman aged 50 to 60 with alopecia areata. Some clones in this sample may be carry-over from other donors' samples.

The chain has TRBV5-6 and TRBJ2-7; 7 bases align to TRBD1. The CDR3 covers 15 residues. Germline-derived CDR1 and CDR2 are SGHDT and YYEEEE. V was pared by 4 bases and J by 4 bases, with 11 bases of the junction left unmatched. The CDR3 sequence: CASSRATGQKYEQYF. The CDR3 DNA reads TGTGCCAGCAGCCGGGCGACAGGGCAAAAGTACGAGCAGTACTTC. The full variable domain, completed using reference TRBV5-6 and TRBJ2-7, is DAGVTQSPTHLIKTRGQQVTLRCSPKSGHDTVSWYQQALGQGPQFIFQYYEEEERQRGNFPDRFSGHQFPNYSSELNVNALLLGDSALYLCASSRATGQKYEQYFGPGTRLTVT.

This clonotype occurred a few times. The V gene is TRBV5-4, the J gene TRBJ2-7; the D call may be TRBD1 or TRBD2 (5 bases each). Germline V gene lookup returns CDR1 SGHNT and CDR2 YYREEE (reference sequence). CDR3 length equals 16 residues. With 3 bases removed from V and 0 bases from J, the gap between germline ends came to 16 bases. The CDR3 here is CASSWGKGLLSYEQYF. CDR3 DNA sequence: TGTGCCAGCAGCTGGGGGAAGGGTCTTCTCTCCTACGAGCAGTACTTC. Combining the CDR3 with reference TRBV5-4 and TRBJ2-7 gives the whole variable domain ETGVTQSPTHLIKTRGQQVTLRCSSQSGHNTVSWYQQALGQGPQFIFQYYREEENGRGNFPPRFSGLQFPNYSSELNVNALELDDSALYLCASSWGKGLLSYEQYFGPGTRLTVT.

This clonotype was observed at least ten times. The chain uses TRBV20-1 and TRBJ2-3, with 12 bases matching TRBD1. The J segment lost 7 bases and the V segment lost 5 bases, leaving 7 bases of the junction unmatched. This CDR3 region has 14 residues. The germline V gene encodes CDR1 DFQATT and CDR2 SNEGSKA (reference sequence). The CDR3 loop reads CSAPGDRGQHTQYF. CDR3 nucleotides: TGCAGTGCTCCCGGGGACAGGGGGCAACATACGCAGTATTTT.

This clonotype was seen a handful of times. The rearrangement links TRBV18 to TRBJ1-1; D call uncertain. The V gene's germline CDR1 is KGHSH and CDR2 LQKENI. This CDR3 is 15 amino acids long. The V gene lost 0 bases and the J gene lost 4 bases, with 12 bases spanning the gap. As DNA, the CDR3 is TGTGCCAGCTCACCACCAGGCGGTTGGGGCACTGAAGCTTTCTTT. Residues: CASSPPGGWGTEAFF.

This clonotype was found many times. The CDR3 DNA is TGCGCCAGCAGTGGAACAGGGTTCGAGCAGTACTTC. Translation gives CASSGTGFEQYF. The rearrangement links TRBV10-1 to TRBJ2-7; TRBD1 might be the D (6 bases). With 4 bases removed from V and 6 bases from J, the gap between germline ends came to 10 bases. Germline V lookup: CDR1 WNHNN, CDR2 SYGVQD (reference sequence). The CDR3 runs 12 residues.

This clonotype was found many times. The chain joins TRBV18 to TRBJ2-1; D not certain. This CDR3 comprises 14 residues. The germline V and J ends were trimmed by 3 bases and 2 bases, with 8 bases remaining between them. CDR1 is KGHSH and CDR2 is LQKENI in the germline V gene. CDR3: CASSPSLTYNEQFF. CDR3 coding DNA: TGTGCCAGCTCACCTTCACTAACCTACAATGAGCAGTTCTTC. Complete variable domain (other parts from reference TRBV18 and TRBJ2-1): NAGVMQNPRHLVRRRGQEARLRCSPMKGHSHVYWYRQLPEEGLKFMVYLQKENIIDESGMPKERFSAEFPKEGPSILRIQQVVRGDSAAYFCASSPSLTYNEQFFGPGTRLTVL.

Regarding this clonotype: A read error may explain this, as a much larger clone is one base away. The V gene is TRBV7-6, the J gene TRBJ2-2; D is uncertain. The CDR3 spans 13 residues. Germline CDR1 and CDR2: SGHVS and FNYEAQ. V gave up 2 bases and J gave up 7 bases, with 8 bases separating them. The CDR3 nucleotides read TGTGCCAGCAGCTTATGGGAAGGCGGGGAGCTGTTTTTT. Translating gives CASSLWEGGELFF.

This clonotype was seen many times. The genes are TRBV28 and TRBJ1-5; TRBD1 agrees at 7 bases. The J segment lost 0 bases and the V segment lost 4 bases, leaving 15 bases of the junction unmatched. Germline CDR1 is MDHEN and CDR2 is SYDVKM. This CDR3 contains 19 residues. CDR3 in amino acids: CASSSLYLDGTDSNQPQHF. The DNA of the CDR3 is TGTGCCAGCAGTTCCCTATACCTCGACGGGACAGATAGCAATCAGCCCCAGCATTTT.

The chain has TRBV6-6 and TRBJ2-1, with TRBD2 identical over 7 bases. The J segment lost 2 bases and the V segment lost 2 bases, leaving 12 bases of the junction unmatched. CDR3 length: 18 amino acids. Germline V gene lookup returns CDR1 MNHNY and CDR2 SVGAGI (reference sequence). The DNA for the CDR3 is TGTGCCAGCAGTTACGCTAAAGGCGGGAGCTTCCCCTACAATGAGCAGTTCTTC. It yields the protein CASSYAKGGSFPYNEQFF.

This clonotype has a handful of counts. The gene calls are TRBV12-3 or TRBV12-4 and TRBJ1-1, with a weak D call TRBD1 (5 bases). The CDR3 totals 11 residues. The germline V and J ends were trimmed by 8 bases and 4 bases, with 8 bases remaining between them. CDR3 sequence (DNA): TGTGCCAGCTATGGGGCCACTGAAGCTTTCTTT. Encoded protein: CASYGATEAFF.

This clonotype was picked up many times. V gene TRBV10-3 combines with J gene TRBJ1-6; D gene uncertain. Trimming stripped 10 bases from V and 5 bases from J, with 15 bases between. The CDR3 spans 14 residues. CDR1 and CDR2 from the germline V gene are ENHRY and SYGVKD. CDR3 sequence: CATRRQGDNSPLHF. DNA of the CDR3: TGTGCCACCCGAAGACAAGGAGATAATTCACCCCTCCACTTT.

V gene TRBV29-1 combines with J gene TRBJ1-1; 12 bases fit TRBD1. Germline assignment: CDR1 SQVTM and CDR2 ANQGSEA. The CDR3 is made up of 13 amino acids. Trimming removed 5 bases from V and 11 bases from J; junction bases left unmatched: 9. The CDR3 coding sequence is TGCAGCGTTAAGGGGACAGGGGGCGTTTCGGCTTTCTTT. The encoded protein is CSVKGTGGVSAFF.

This clonotype was seen ten or more times. The chain's CDR3 is CASSLGTGDHSPLHF. The CDR3 DNA is TGTGCCAGCAGCTTAGGGACAGGAGATCATTCACCCCTCCACTTT. The chain links TRBV11-2 to TRBJ1-6, with 7 bases matching TRBD1. Germline V gene sequence: CDR1 SGHAT, CDR2 FQNNGV. With V trimmed by 1 base and J by 8 bases, 5 bases remained unmatched. The CDR3 runs to 15 residues.